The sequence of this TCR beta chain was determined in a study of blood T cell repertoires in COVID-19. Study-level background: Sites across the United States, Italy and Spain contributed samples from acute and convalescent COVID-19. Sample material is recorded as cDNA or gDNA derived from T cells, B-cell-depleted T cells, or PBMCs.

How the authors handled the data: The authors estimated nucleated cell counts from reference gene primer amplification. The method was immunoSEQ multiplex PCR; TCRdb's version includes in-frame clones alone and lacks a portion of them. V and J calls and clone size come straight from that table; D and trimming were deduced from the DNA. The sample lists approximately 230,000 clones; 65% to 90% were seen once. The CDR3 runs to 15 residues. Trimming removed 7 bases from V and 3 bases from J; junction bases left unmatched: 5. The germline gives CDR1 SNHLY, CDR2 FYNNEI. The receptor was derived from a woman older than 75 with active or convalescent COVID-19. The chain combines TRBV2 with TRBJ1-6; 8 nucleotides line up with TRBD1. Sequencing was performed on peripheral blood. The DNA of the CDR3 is TGTGCCAGCATTAGAACAGGGGGCTATAATTCACCCCTCCACTTT. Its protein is CASIRTGGYNSPLHF.